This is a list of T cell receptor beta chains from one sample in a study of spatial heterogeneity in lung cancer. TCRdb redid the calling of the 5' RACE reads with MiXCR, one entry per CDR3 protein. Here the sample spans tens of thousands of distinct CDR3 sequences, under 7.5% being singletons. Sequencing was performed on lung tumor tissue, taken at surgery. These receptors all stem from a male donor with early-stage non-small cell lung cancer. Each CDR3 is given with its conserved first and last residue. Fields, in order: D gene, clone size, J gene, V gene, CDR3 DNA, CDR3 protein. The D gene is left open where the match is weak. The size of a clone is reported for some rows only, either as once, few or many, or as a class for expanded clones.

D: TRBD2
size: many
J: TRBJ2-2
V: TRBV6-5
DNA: TGTGCCAGCAGCTCACTAGCGGGAGCTTCCGGGGAGCTGTTTTTT
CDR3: CASSSLAGASGELFF

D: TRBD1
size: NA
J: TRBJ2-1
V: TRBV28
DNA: TGTGCCAGCAGCACAATGGGGACAGGGGGTTATGAGCAGTTCTTC
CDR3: CASSTMGTGGYEQFF

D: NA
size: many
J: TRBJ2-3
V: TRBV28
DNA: TGTGCCAGCAGGCCACAGGGAAGAGATACGCAGTATTTT
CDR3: CASRPQGRDTQYF

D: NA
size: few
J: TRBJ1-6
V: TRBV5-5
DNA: TGTGCCAGCAGCTTCCAGGTGCCTAATTCACCCCTCCACTTT
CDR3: CASSFQVPNSPLHF

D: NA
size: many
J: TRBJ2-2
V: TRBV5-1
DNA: TGCGCCAGCAGCGCACAGCCGAACACCGGGGAGCTGTTTTTT
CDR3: CASSAQPNTGELFF

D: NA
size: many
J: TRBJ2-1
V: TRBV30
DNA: TGTGCCTGGAGAGATGGGACGGGGGCGTACAATGAGCAGTTCTTC
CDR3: CAWRDGTGAYNEQFF

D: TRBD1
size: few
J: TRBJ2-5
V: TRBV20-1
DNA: TGCAGTGCTAGAGAAGGGGACAGTGAGACTGAAGAGACCCAGTACTTC
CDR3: CSAREGDSETEETQYF

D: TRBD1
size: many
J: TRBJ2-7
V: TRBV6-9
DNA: TGTGCCAGCAGTCGGACAGGGGTGGGGCCCTACGAGCAGTACTTC
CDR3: CASSRTGVGPYEQYF

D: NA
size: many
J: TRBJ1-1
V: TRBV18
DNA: TGTGCCAGCTCCCCGACCGGGGACTACACTGAAGCTTTCTTT
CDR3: CASSPTGDYTEAFF

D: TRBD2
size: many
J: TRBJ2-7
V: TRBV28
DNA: TGTGCCAGCAGCCCCCTGACTAGCGGGCTCTACGAGCAGTACTTC
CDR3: CASSPLTSGLYEQYF

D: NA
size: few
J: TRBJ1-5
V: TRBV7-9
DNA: TGTGCCAGCAGTCGTCCAGAAGGCAATCAGCCCCAGCATTTT
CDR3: CASSRPEGNQPQHF

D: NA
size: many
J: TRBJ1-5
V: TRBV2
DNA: TGTGCCAGCAGGGCCGGTCTTAGTCAGCCCCAGCATTTT
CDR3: CASRAGLSQPQHF

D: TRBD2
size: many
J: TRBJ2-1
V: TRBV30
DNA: TGTGCCTGGAAGCGGGATAGCTCCTACAATGAGCAGTTCTTC
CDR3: CAWKRDSSYNEQFF

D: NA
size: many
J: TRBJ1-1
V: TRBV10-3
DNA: TGTGCCATCAGTGAGTGGAACACTGAAGCTTTCTTT
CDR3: CAISEWNTEAFF

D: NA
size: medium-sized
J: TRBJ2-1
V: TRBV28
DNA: NA
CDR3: CASSSSGLAGVNNEQFF

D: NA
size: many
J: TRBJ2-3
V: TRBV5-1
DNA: TGCGCCAGCAGCCTCAGGGGGGGCGGCACAGATACGCAGTATTTT
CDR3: CASSLRGGGTDTQYF

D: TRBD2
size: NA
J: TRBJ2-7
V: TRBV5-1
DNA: TGCGCCAGCAGCTTCGGGGGGTCCTACGAGCAGTACTTC
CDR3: CASSFGGSYEQYF

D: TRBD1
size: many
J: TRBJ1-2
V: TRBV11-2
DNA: TGTGCCAGCAGCTCCGGGACAGCCCACTTCTATGGCTACACCTTC
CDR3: CASSSGTAHFYGYTF

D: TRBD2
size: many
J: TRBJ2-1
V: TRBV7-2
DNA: TGTGCCAGCAGCTCACCGGGACTAGGGACGATCCATGAGCAGTTCTTC
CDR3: CASSSPGLGTIHEQFF

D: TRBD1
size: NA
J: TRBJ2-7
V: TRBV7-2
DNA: TGTGCCAGCAGCCCCAGCACTGTTGGGACAGGTTTCGAGCAGTACTTC
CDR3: CASSPSTVGTGFEQYF

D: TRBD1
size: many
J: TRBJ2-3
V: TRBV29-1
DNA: TGCAGCGTTGGCCGCGGGACAGGGACCACAGATACGCAGTATTTT
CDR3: CSVGRGTGTTDTQYF

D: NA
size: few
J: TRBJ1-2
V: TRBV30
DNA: TGTGCCTGGAGCACCCCACGAGGCGGGAGCTATGGCTACACCTTC
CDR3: CAWSTPRGGSYGYTF

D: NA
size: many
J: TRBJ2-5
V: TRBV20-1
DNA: TGCAGTGCTAGAGACCGTGGCGGTACATTGGAGACCCAGTACTTC
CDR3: CSARDRGGTLETQYF

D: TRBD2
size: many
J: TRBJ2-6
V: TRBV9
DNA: TGTGCCAGCAGCGACGGACTAGGCACCTCTGGGGCCAACGTCCTGACTTTC
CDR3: CASSDGLGTSGANVLTF

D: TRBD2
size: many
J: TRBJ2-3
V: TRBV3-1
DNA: TGTGCCAGCAGCCAAGTAGGCGCTAGCGGGGGGGATACGCAGTATTTT
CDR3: CASSQVGASGGDTQYF

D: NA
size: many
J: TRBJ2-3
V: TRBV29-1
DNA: TGCAGCGTTGTAGGGAGTAGCGCAGATACGCAGTATTTT
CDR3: CSVVGSSADTQYF

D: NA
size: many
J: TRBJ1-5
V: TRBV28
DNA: TGTGCCAGCAGTTTACTGGGGGCCACCAATCAGCCCCAGCATTTT
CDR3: CASSLLGATNQPQHF

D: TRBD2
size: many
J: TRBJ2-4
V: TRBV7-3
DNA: TGTGCCAGCAGCTCCCTGGAAAGACTAGCGGGGGGCCTAGCCAAAAACATTCAGTACTTC
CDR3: CASSSLERLAGGLAKNIQYF

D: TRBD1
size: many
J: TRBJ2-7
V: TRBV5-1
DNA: TGCGCCAGCAGCTTGTCTGGGACAGGGGGCTACGAGCAGTACTTC
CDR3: CASSLSGTGGYEQYF

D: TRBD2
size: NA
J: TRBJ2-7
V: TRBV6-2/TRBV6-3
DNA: TGTGCCAGCTTCCCTTGGGCTAGCGGTACCTACGAGCAGTACTTC
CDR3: CASFPWASGTYEQYF

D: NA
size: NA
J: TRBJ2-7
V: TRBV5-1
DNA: TGCGCCAGCAGCTTGGTGAGCTCCTACGAGCAGTACTTC
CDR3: CASSLVSSYEQYF

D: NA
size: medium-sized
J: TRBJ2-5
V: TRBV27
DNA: TGTGCCAGCAGTTTACTATCCGGAAGCGGGGAGACCCAGTACTTC
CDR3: CASSLLSGSGETQYF

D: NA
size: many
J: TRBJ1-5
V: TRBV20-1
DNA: TGCAGTGCTAGAAAGGACTCCAATCAGCCCCAGCATTTT
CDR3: CSARKDSNQPQHF

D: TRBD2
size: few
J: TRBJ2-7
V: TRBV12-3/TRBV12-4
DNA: TGTGCCAGCAGAAAAGGGACTAGCGGGTTCCCCTACGAGCAGTACTTC
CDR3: CASRKGTSGFPYEQYF

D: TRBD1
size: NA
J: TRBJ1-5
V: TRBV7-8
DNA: TGTGCCAGCAGCTTCGAGGGACAGGCTTATCAGCCCCTGCATTTT
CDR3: CASSFEGQAYQPLHF

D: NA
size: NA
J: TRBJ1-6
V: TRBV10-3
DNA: TGTGCCATCAGCCGCGGCAGGGACAATTCACCCCTCCACTTT
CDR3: CAISRGRDNSPLHF

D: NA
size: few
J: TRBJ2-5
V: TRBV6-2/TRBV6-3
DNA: TGTGCCAGCAGTTACAGGGAGCAAGAGACCCAGTACTTC
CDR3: CASSYREQETQYF

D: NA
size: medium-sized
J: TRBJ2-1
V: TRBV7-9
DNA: TGTGCCAGCAGCTTAGGTACACTTTACAATGAGCAGTTCTTC
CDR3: CASSLGTLYNEQFF

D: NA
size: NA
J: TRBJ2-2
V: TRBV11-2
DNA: TGTGCCAGCACCCCTTTTCCCGGGGAGCTGTTTTTT
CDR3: CASTPFPGELFF

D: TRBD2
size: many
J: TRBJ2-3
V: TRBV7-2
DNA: TGTGCCAGCAGCGCACGTAGCGGGGGGGGTGCAGATACGCAGTATTTT
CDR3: CASSARSGGGADTQYF

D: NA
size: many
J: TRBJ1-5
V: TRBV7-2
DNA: TGTGCCAGCAGCTTCAGCAATCAGCCCCAGCATTTT
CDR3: CASSFSNQPQHF

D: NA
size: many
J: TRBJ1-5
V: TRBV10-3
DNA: TGTGCCATCAGGGATAGCAATCAGCCCCAGCATTTT
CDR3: CAIRDSNQPQHF

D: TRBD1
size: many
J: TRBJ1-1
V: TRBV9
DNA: TGTGCCAGCAGCTGGCAGGGGGACACTGAAGCTTTCTTT
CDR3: CASSWQGDTEAFF

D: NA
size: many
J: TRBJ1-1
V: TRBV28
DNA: TGTGCCAGCAGTTTGATATACGGGTTGGGGGAGAACACTGAAGCTTTCTTT
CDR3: CASSLIYGLGENTEAFF

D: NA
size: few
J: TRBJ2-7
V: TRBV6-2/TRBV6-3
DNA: TGTGCCAGCAGCTACCCGCTCTACGAGCAGTACTTC
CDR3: CASSYPLYEQYF

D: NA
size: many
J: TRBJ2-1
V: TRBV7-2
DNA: TGTGCCAGCAGCTTATGGCTAAACAATGAGCAGTTCTTC
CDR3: CASSLWLNNEQFF

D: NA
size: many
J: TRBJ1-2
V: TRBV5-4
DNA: TGTGCCAGCAGCTCCTACAGGGAAGAAAATGGCTACACCTTC
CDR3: CASSSYREENGYTF

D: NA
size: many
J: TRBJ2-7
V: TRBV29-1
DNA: TGCAGCGTTGAAGTCCGGGGGAGGTTCTCCTACGAGCAGTACTTC
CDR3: CSVEVRGRFSYEQYF

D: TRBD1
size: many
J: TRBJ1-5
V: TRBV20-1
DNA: TGCAGTGCGGGAGGGACAGGGGGTACTCAGCCCCAGCATTTT
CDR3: CSAGGTGGTQPQHF

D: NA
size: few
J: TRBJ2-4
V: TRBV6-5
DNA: TGTGCCAGCAGTTACGGGGCCCCCCCCGGGAGCATTCAGTACTTC
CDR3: CASSYGAPPGSIQYF

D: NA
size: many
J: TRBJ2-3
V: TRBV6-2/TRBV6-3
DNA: TGTGCCAGCAGTGAGACTGCATCGGATACGCAGTATTTT
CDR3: CASSETASDTQYF

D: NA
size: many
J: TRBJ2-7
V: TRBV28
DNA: TGTGCCAGCAGCTGGACAGCAGCGGAATCTTACGAGCAGTACTTC
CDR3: CASSWTAAESYEQYF

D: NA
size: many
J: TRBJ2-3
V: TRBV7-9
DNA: TGTGCCAGCAGCGCCACAGTTGTTGGGACAGATACGCAGTATTTT
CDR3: CASSATVVGTDTQYF

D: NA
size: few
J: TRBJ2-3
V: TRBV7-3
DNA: TGTGCCAGCAGTTTCTTCGGTAGCACAGATACGCAGTATTTT
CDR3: CASSFFGSTDTQYF

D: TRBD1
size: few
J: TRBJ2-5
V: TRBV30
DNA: TGTGCCTGGAGACAGGGGAAAGAGACCCAGTACTTC
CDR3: CAWRQGKETQYF

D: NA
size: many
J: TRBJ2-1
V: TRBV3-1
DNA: TGTGCCAGCAGCCAAGAGGGGGCACAGGGAGGGCAGTTCTTC
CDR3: CASSQEGAQGGQFF